Listed below are T cell receptor beta chains from one sample, sequenced in a study. TCRdb re-called the 5' RACE reads through MiXCR, storing one row per CDR3 protein. Here the sample spans about 43,000 distinct CDR3 sequences, just under 30% being singletons. The sequencing input was memory CD4+ T cells sorted from a lymph node. Source of these receptors: a female donor with breast cancer. Each CDR3 is given with its conserved first and last residue. Each record gives: J gene, V gene, CDR3 protein.

J gene: TRBJ2-1
V gene: TRBV28
CDR3 protein: CASSLTGLRGPYNEQFF

J gene: TRBJ1-6
V gene: TRBV5-4
CDR3 protein: CASSLGSRGNNSPLHF

J gene: TRBJ2-7
V gene: TRBV7-3
CDR3 protein: CASSLFAGGYEQYF

J gene: TRBJ2-5
V gene: TRBV5-1
CDR3 protein: CASSLSGVNQETQYF

J gene: TRBJ2-1
V gene: TRBV5-1
CDR3 protein: CASSLGLANEQFF

J gene: TRBJ2-3
V gene: TRBV20-1
CDR3 protein: CSAPGYDTDTQYF

J gene: TRBJ2-3
V gene: TRBV12-3/TRBV12-4
CDR3 protein: CASSFSPGTPDTQYF

J gene: TRBJ2-1
V gene: TRBV5-1
CDR3 protein: CASSLAPLRGGDNEQFF

J gene: TRBJ2-3
V gene: TRBV7-9
CDR3 protein: CASSLGGSAKSTDTQYF

J gene: TRBJ1-5
V gene: TRBV4-1
CDR3 protein: CASSQPDGTSINQPQHF

J gene: TRBJ1-2
V gene: TRBV3-1
CDR3 protein: CASSQDGLRGYTF

J gene: TRBJ2-7
V gene: TRBV28
CDR3 protein: CASSLRDFSYEQYF

J gene: TRBJ2-1
V gene: TRBV6-6
CDR3 protein: CASSYRTGSYNEQFF

J gene: TRBJ2-2
V gene: TRBV18
CDR3 protein: CASSPQRESPGELFF

J gene: TRBJ1-1
V gene: TRBV20-1
CDR3 protein: CSARAAASGTEAFF

J gene: TRBJ2-1
V gene: TRBV5-4
CDR3 protein: CASSLDGLAGDLF

J gene: TRBJ2-5
V gene: TRBV6-5
CDR3 protein: CASRTGKETQYF

J gene: TRBJ2-7
V gene: TRBV10-3
CDR3 protein: CAISHSSGTYGQYF

J gene: TRBJ1-5
V gene: TRBV5-5
CDR3 protein: CASSSWENQGIQPQHF

J gene: TRBJ2-5
V gene: TRBV20-1
CDR3 protein: CSARDGPETQYF

J gene: TRBJ1-1
V gene: TRBV9
CDR3 protein: CASSGPGTTMNTEAFF

J gene: TRBJ1-6
V gene: TRBV20-1
CDR3 protein: CSASLALDQPLHF

J gene: TRBJ2-7
V gene: TRBV20-1
CDR3 protein: CSARAGTYEQYF

J gene: TRBJ2-7
V gene: TRBV28
CDR3 protein: CASSRPRGEQYF

J gene: TRBJ1-6
V gene: TRBV15
CDR3 protein: CATSSGQGASGSPLHF

J gene: TRBJ2-3
V gene: TRBV6-1
CDR3 protein: CASSEVPLAGVADTQYF

J gene: TRBJ2-7
V gene: TRBV30
CDR3 protein: CAWTAVGQLYEQYF

J gene: TRBJ1-2
V gene: TRBV13
CDR3 protein: CASSSTGDAWGYTF

J gene: TRBJ2-1
V gene: TRBV7-6
CDR3 protein: CASSELPGTSGSYEQFF

J gene: TRBJ1-2
V gene: TRBV12-3/TRBV12-4
CDR3 protein: CASSSGGASGYTF

J gene: TRBJ2-3
V gene: TRBV7-6
CDR3 protein: CASSLSTSGSVTQYF

J gene: TRBJ2-7
V gene: TRBV6-5
CDR3 protein: CASSPNGEFSYEQYF

J gene: TRBJ2-4
V gene: TRBV4-3
CDR3 protein: CATSQEVWRDGGFTYF

J gene: TRBJ1-2
V gene: TRBV20-1
CDR3 protein: CSARRPGPQPGYTF

J gene: TRBJ1-5
V gene: TRBV7-9
CDR3 protein: CASSSTESNQPQHF

J gene: TRBJ2-7
V gene: TRBV12-3/TRBV12-4
CDR3 protein: CASSYRDRRYEQYF

J gene: TRBJ2-5
V gene: TRBV3-1
CDR3 protein: CASSLASGEETQYF

J gene: TRBJ2-5
V gene: TRBV4-1
CDR3 protein: CASNQDEGSGYQETQYF